The rows below give T cell receptor beta chains drawn from one sample of a study of CD8+ T cells in alopecia areata. The protocol was immunoSEQ multiplex PCR, while the TCRdb copy is restricted to in-frame clones and leaves out a portion. The sample holds around 300,000 clones, 60% seen once. Specimen: CD4+ T cells sorted from blood, collected around week 54, from a patient treated with tofacitinib. These receptors originate from a human donor with alopecia areata. Both conserved end residues are part of each CDR3. The D gene is left open where the match is weak. Part of the rows lack a size; the others show once, few, many or a class for expanded clones.

CDR3,DNA,size,D,J,V
CASRGGGYGYTF,TGCGCCAGCAGAGGGGGGGGCTATGGCTACACCTTC,.,.,TRBJ1-2,TRBV4-1
CAWSPGGRANVLTF,TGTGCCTGGAGCCCAGGGGGCAGGGCCAACGTCCTGACTTTC,.,TRBD1,TRBJ2-6,TRBV30
CASSRRTPLDEQYF,TGTGCCAGCAGCCGCCGGACACCCTTGGACGAGCAGTACTTC,.,.,TRBJ2-7,TRBV6-6
CASSQGGGRETQYF,TGTGCCAGCAGCCAAGGAGGGGGCCGGGAGACCCAGTACTTC,.,TRBD1,TRBJ2-5,TRBV4-2
CASRGGLQTQYF,TGTGCCAGCAGGGGGGGTTTGCAGACCCAGTACTTC,.,.,TRBJ2-5,TRBV6-5
CASSLAGYQETQYF,TGCGCCAGCAGCTTGGCTGGGTACCAAGAGACCCAGTACTTC,.,.,TRBJ2-5,TRBV5-1
CASSLKDADQYF,TGTGCCAGCAGCTTGAAGGACGCCGATCAGTACTTC,many,.,TRBJ2-7,TRBV5-6
CASSLALAGGYEQYF,TGTGCCAGCAGCTTAGCGCTGGCGGGGGGTTACGAGCAGTACTTC,.,TRBD2,TRBJ2-7,TRBV7-2
CASSLWENSYEQYF,TGTGCCAGCAGCTTATGGGAGAACTCCTACGAGCAGTACTTC,.,.,TRBJ2-7,TRBV7-6
CASSLATVQETQYF,TGCGCCAGCAGCTTGGCCACAGTTCAAGAGACCCAGTACTTC,.,.,TRBJ2-5,TRBV5-1
CASSLYSGLFYEQYF,TGTGCCAGCAGTTTATATTCCGGGCTGTTCTACGAGCAGTACTTC,few,.,TRBJ2-7,TRBV27
CASSFQETQYF,TGTGCCAGCAGCTTCCAAGAGACCCAGTACTTC,.,.,TRBJ2-5,TRBV7-9
CAWSIGDLSEYF,TGTGCCTGGAGTATTGGGGACCTCAGCGAGTACTTC,once,.,TRBJ2-5,TRBV30
CASSALVSGHTGELFF,TGCGCCAGCAGCGCTTTGGTATCGGGCCACACCGGGGAGCTGTTTTTT,.,.,TRBJ2-2,TRBV5-1
CAWSRTGIGQPQHF,TGTGCCTGGAGTAGGACAGGGATCGGTCAGCCCCAGCATTTT,.,TRBD1,TRBJ1-5,TRBV30
CASRDYNTEQYF,TGCGCCAGCCGCGACTACAATACCGAGCAGTACTTC,.,.,TRBJ2-7,TRBV5-1
CASSLGTGEQFF,TGTGCCAGCAGCTTAGGTACGGGGGAGCAGTTCTTC,.,.,TRBJ2-1,TRBV7-2